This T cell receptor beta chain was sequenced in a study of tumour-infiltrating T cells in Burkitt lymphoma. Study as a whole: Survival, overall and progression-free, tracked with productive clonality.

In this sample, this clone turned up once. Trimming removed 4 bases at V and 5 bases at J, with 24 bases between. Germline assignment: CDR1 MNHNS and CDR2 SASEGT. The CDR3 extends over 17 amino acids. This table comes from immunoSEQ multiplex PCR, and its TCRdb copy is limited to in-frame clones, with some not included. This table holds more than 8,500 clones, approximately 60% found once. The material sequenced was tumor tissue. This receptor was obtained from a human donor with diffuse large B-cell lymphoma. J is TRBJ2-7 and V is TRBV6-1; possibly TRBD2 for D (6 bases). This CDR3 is CASSAGETGLLRDEQYF. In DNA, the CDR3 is TGTGCCAGCAGTGCCGGAGAAACGGGACTCCTAAGAGACGAGCAGTACTTC.